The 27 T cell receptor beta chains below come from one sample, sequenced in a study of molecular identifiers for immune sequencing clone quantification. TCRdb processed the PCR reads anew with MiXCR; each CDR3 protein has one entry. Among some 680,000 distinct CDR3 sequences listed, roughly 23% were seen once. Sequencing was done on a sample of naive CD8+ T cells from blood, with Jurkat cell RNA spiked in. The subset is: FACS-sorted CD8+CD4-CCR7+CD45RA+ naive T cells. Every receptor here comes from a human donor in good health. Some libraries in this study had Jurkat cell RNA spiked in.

The CDR3 sequence is CASSHADTQETQYF. CDR3 nucleotides: TGTGCCAGCAGTCACGCGGACACCCAAGAGACCCAGTACTTC. The chain has TRBV6-6 and TRBJ2-5; a weak D match, TRBD1 (5 bases). V was cut by 5 bases and J by 1 base, with 11 bases left in between. The germline V gene encodes CDR1 MNHNY and CDR2 SVGAGI (reference sequence). The CDR3 sequence is 14 residues long.

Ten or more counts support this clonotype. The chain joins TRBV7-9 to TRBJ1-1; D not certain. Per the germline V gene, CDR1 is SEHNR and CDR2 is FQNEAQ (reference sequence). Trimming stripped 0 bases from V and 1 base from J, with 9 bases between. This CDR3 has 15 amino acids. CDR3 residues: CASSLAIGKNTEAFF. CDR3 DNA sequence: TGTGCCAGCAGCTTAGCGATAGGCAAGAACACTGAAGCTTTCTTT.

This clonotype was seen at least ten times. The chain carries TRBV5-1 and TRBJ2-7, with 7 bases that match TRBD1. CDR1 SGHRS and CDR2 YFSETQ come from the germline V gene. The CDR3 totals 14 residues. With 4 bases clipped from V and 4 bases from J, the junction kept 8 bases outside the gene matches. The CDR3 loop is CASSPRDSQYEQYF. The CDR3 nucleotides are TGCGCCAGCAGCCCCCGGGACAGTCAGTACGAGCAGTACTTC.

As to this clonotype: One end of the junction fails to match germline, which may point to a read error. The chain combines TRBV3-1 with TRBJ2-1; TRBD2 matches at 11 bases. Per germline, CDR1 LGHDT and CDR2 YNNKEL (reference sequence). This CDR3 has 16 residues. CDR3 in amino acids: CASSQDFVLAGDERFF. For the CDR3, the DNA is TGTGCCAGCAGCCAAGATTTCGTACTAGCGGGAGATGAGCGGTTCTTC.

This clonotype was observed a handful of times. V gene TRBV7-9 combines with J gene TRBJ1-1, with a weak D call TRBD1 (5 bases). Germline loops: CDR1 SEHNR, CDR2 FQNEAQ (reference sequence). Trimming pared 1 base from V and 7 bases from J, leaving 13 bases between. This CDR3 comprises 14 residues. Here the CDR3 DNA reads TGTGCCAGCAGCTTAGTGCAGGGTAGGGGTGAAGCTTTCTTT. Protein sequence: CASSLVQGRGEAFF.

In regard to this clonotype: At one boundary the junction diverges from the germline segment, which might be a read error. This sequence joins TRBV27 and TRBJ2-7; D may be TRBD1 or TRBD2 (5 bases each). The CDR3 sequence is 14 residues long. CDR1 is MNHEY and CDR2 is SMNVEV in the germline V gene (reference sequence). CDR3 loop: CARSLGDPSYEPYF. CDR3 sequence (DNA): TGTGCCCGCAGTTTAGGGGACCCCTCCTACGAGCCGTACTTC.

CDR3 amino acids: CASSQDPGRAEAFF. Written as DNA, the CDR3 is TGCGCCAGCAGCCAAGACCCAGGGAGGGCTGAAGCTTTCTTT. The chain joins TRBV4-3 to TRBJ1-1, with D possibly matching TRBD1 (5 bases). The CDR3 is made up of 14 amino acids. The V end was cut by 0 bases, the J end by 6 bases, with 11 bases between. Germline V gene sequence: CDR1 LGHNA, CDR2 YSLEER.

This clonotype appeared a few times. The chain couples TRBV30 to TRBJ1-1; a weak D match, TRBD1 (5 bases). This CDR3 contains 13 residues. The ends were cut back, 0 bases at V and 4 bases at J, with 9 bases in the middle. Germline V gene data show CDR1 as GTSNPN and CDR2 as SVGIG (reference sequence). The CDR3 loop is CAWSVARVTEAFF. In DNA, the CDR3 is TGTGCCTGGAGTGTAGCCAGGGTCACTGAAGCTTTCTTT.

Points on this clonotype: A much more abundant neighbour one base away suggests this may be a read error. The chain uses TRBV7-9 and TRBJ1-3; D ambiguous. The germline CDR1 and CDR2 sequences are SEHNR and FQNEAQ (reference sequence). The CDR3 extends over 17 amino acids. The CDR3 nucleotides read TGTGCCAGCAGCTTAGCGATAACGGATGTCTCTGGAAACACCACATATTTT. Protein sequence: CASSLAITDVSGNTTYF.

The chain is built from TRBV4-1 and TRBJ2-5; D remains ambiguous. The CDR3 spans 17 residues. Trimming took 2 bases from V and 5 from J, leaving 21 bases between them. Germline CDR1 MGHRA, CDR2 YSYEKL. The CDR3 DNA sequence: TGCGCCAGCAGCCAAATTAGTGGTCCTACCTCCGGGGAGACCCAGTACTTC. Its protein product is CASSQISGPTSGETQYF.

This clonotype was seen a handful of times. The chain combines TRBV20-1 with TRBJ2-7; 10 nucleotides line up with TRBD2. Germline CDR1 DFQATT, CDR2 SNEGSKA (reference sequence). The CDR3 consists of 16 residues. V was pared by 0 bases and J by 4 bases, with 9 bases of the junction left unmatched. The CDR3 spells CSAREWSGGGFYEQYF. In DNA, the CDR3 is TGCAGTGCTAGAGAGTGGAGCGGGGGGGGTTTTTACGAGCAGTACTTC.

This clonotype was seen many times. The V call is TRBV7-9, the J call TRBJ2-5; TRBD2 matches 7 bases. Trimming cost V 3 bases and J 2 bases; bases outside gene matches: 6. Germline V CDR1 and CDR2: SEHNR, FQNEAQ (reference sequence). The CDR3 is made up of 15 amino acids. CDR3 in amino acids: CASSLTRGSQETQYF. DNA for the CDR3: TGTGCCAGCAGCTTGACACGCGGGAGTCAAGAGACCCAGTACTTC.

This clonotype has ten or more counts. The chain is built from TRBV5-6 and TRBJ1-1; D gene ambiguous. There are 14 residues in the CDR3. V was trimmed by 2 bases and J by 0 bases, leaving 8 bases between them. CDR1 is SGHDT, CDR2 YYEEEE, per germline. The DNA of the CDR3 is TGTGCCAGCAGCTTTAGTCTATTGAACACTGAAGCTTTCTTT. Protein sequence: CASSFSLLNTEAFF.

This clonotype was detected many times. CDR3 coding DNA: TGTGCCACCGCCCGCTCTGGGGCCAACGTCCTGACTTTC. Residues: CATARSGANVLTF. This rearrangement joins TRBV2 to TRBJ2-6, with D uncertain. The CDR3 consists of 13 residues. Germline V gene data show CDR1 as SNHLY and CDR2 as FYNNEI. V gave up 10 bases and J gave up 0 bases, with 7 bases separating them.

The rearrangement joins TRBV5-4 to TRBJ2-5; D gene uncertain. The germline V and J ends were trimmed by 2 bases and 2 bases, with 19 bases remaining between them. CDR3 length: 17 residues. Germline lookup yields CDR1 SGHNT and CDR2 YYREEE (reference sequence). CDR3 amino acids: CASSLVSILNLQETQYF. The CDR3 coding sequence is TGTGCCAGCAGCTTAGTTTCGATCCTGAACTTACAAGAGACCCAGTACTTC.

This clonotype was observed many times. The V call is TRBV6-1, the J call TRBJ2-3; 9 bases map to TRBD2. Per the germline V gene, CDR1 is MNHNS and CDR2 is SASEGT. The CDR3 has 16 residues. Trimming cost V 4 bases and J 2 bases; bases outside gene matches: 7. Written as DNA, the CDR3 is TGTGCCAGCAGTGGATTTAGCGGGGGACACACAGATACGCAGTATTTT. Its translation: CASSGFSGGHTDTQYF.

The CDR3 DNA reads as TGTGCCAGCAGTTTAGGGGTAAGGGGTTATAATTCACCCCTCCACTTT. Protein sequence: CASSLGVRGYNSPLHF. The chain carries TRBV27 and TRBJ1-6, with TRBD1 as a possible D gene (5 bases). This CDR3 contains 16 residues. In germline, CDR1 is MNHEY, CDR2 SMNVEV (reference sequence). V was shortened by 2 bases and J by 4 bases, with 12 bases between the two germline ends.

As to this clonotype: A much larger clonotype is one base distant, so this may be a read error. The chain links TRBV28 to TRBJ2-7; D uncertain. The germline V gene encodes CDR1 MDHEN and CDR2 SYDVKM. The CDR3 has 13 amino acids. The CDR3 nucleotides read TGTGCCAGCAGTCTTTTTGGCGGTTACGAGCAGTGCTTC. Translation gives CASSLFGGYEQCF.

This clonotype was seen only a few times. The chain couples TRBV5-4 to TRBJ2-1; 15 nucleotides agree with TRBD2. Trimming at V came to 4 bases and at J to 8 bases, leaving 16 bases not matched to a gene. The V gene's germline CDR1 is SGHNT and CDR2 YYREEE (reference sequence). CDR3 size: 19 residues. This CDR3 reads CASSVNPGLAGGWGHEQFF. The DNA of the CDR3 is TGTGCCAGCAGCGTGAACCCGGGACTAGCGGGAGGCTGGGGTCATGAGCAGTTCTTC.

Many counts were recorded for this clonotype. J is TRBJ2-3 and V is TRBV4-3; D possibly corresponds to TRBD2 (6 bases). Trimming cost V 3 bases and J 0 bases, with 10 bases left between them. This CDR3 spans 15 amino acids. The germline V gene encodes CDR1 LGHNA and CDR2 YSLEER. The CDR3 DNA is TGCGCCAGCAGCCAGACTAGTCCTAGCACAGATACGCAGTATTTT. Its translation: CASSQTSPSTDTQYF.

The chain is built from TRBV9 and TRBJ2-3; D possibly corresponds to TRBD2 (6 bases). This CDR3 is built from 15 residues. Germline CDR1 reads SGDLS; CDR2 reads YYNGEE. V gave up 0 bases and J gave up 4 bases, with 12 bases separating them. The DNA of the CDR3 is TGTGCCAGCAGCGTAGGCGGGATTGGAGCAGATACGCAGTATTTT. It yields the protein CASSVGGIGADTQYF.

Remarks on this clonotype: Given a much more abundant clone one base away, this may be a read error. The CDR3 DNA sequence: TGCAGTGCTAGAAAAGGAACACAGGGGGCCTACGAGCTGTACTTC. As protein: CSARKGTQGAYELYF. The rearrangement links TRBV20-1 to TRBJ2-7; 9 bases align to TRBD1. In germline, CDR1 is DFQATT, CDR2 SNEGSKA (reference sequence). CDR3 size: 15 residues.

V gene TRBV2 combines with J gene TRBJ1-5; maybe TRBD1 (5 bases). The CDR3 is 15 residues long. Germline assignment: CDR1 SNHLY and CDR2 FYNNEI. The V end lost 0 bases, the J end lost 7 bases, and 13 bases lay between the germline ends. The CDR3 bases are TGTGCCAGCAGTGAAGCGCGTGGGGGGGAACAGCCCCAGCATTTT. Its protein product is CASSEARGGEQPQHF.

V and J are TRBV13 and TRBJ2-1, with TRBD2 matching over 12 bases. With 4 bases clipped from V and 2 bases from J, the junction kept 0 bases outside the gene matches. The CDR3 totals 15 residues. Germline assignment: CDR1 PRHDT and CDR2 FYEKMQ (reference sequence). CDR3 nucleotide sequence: TGTGCCAGCAGCTGGACTAGCGGGGCCTACAATGAGCAGTTCTTC. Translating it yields CASSWTSGAYNEQFF.

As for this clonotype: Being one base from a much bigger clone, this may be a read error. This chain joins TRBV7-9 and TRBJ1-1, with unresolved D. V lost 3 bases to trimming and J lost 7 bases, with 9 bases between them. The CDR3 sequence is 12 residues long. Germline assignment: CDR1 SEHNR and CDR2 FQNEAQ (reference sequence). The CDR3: CASSFPGYEAFF. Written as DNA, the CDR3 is TGTGCCAGCAGCTTCCCTGGGTATGAAGCTTTCTTT.

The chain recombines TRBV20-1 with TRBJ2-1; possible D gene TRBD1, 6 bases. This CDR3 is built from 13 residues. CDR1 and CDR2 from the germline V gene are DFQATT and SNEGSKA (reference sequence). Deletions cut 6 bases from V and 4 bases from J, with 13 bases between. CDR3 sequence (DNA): TGCAGTGCCAGGGAAGGGGGATACAATGAGCAGTTCTTC. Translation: CSAREGGYNEQFF.

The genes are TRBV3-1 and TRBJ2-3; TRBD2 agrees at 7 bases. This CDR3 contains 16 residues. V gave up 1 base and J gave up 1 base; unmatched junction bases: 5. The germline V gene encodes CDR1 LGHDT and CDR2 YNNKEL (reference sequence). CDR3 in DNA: TGTGCCAGCAGCCAAGGACCGGGGGGTGGCACAGATACGCAGTATTTT. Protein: CASSQGPGGGTDTQYF.